What follows are 10 T cell receptor beta chains derived from one specimen sequenced in a study of blood T cell repertoires in COVID-19. The table came from immunoSEQ multiplex PCR; TCRdb's copy has only in-frame clones and leaves some out. The data contain 150,000 or so clones, approximately 86% of them singletons. Sequences were obtained from peripheral blood. Receptors were obtained from a woman aged 55-69 years with acute or convalescent COVID-19.

The J gene is TRBJ2-5, the V gene TRBV7-8; unclear D gene. Germline assignment: CDR1 SGHVS and CDR2 FQNEAQ. The V end lost 5 bases, the J end lost 3 bases, and 4 bases lay between the germline ends. The CDR3 is made up of 11 amino acids. The CDR3 coding sequence is TGTGCCAGCAGCATTAAAGAGACCCAGTACTTC. Protein: CASSIKETQYF.

The gene calls are TRBV7-2 and TRBJ1-2, with TRBD1 matching over 12 bases. The length of the CDR3 is 17 residues. Germline loops: CDR1 SGHTA, CDR2 FQGNSA. V lost 3 bases, J lost 0 bases, and 5 bases stayed unmatched. CDR3 loop: CASSFGTGGLPNYGYTF. The CDR3 nucleotides are TGTGCCAGCAGCTTCGGGACAGGGGGCTTACCTAACTATGGCTACACCTTC.

This chain connects TRBV7-9 to TRBJ2-3; TRBD1 aligns across 7 bases. CDR1 SEHNR and CDR2 FQNEAQ come from the germline V gene (reference sequence). The CDR3 contains 15 residues. After removal of 4 bases from V and 2 bases from J, the junction contained 6 bases not matched to a gene. The CDR3 region has the DNA TGTGCCAGCAGCTCCACAGGGGCCGACACAGATACGCAGTATTTT. Its protein product is CASSSTGADTDTQYF.

This chain links TRBV19 with TRBJ2-2; 9 positions agree with TRBD2. Germline V gene data show CDR1 as LNHDA and CDR2 as SQIVND (reference sequence). The V and J ends lost 5 bases and 6 bases, in that order; junction bases with no gene match: 10. This CDR3 has 16 amino acids. Here the CDR3 DNA reads TGTGCCAGTAGTTCCCCGGGGCGGGGGGGCCCCGGGGAGCTGTTTTTT. This translates into CASSSPGRGGPGELFF.

The chain is built from TRBV4-1 and TRBJ2-7, with D uncertain. V was cut by 2 bases and J by 1 base, with 6 bases left in between. CDR1 MGHRA and CDR2 YSYEKL come from the germline V gene. This CDR3 has 13 residues. The DNA of the CDR3 is TGCGCCAGCAGCCAAACAGATTCCTACGAGCAGTACTTC. Translated: CASSQTDSYEQYF.

This clone appeared many times. This chain uses TRBV29-1 with TRBJ1-5; no definite D call. Trimming cost V 4 bases and J 6 bases, with 13 bases left between them. The CDR3 loop spans 13 amino acids. Germline V gene lookup returns CDR1 SQVTM and CDR2 ANQGSEA. CDR3: CSVVAIRGQPQHF. CDR3 DNA sequence: TGCAGCGTTGTGGCTATCCGAGGTCAGCCCCAGCATTTT.

The CDR3 sequence: CASSLDPGTNYGYTF. CDR3 sequence (DNA): TGTGCCAGCAGCTTAGACCCAGGAACTAACTATGGCTACACCTTC. The chain couples TRBV7-6 to TRBJ1-2; D is undetermined. The V end was cut by 1 base, the J end by 0 bases, with 9 bases between. This CDR3 region has 15 residues. CDR1 and CDR2 from the germline V gene are SGHVS and FNYEAQ.

This chain joins TRBV27 and TRBJ1-2; 9 bases fit TRBD1. The junction had 10 bases not matched to a gene; V was cut back by 8 bases and J by 3 bases. CDR3 size: 15 residues. CDR1 MNHEY and CDR2 SMNVEV come from the germline V gene (reference sequence). CDR3 in amino acids: CASWTGVRGDYGYTF. The CDR3 bases are TGTGCCAGCTGGACAGGGGTGAGAGGGGACTATGGCTACACCTTC.

This chain connects TRBV24-1 to TRBJ2-2; TRBD1 agrees at 7 bases. The J segment lost 0 bases and the V segment lost 1 base, leaving 7 bases of the junction unmatched. CDR1 KGHDR and CDR2 SFDVKD come from the germline V gene. The CDR3 contains 18 residues. The CDR3, as DNA: TGTGCCACCAGTGATTTAGGACACAGGGGCTCGAACACCGGGGAGCTGTTTTTT. It translates to CATSDLGHRGSNTGELFF.

This chain links TRBV19 with TRBJ2-5; the match to TRBD2 covers 12 bases. Germline assignment: CDR1 LNHDA and CDR2 SQIVND (reference sequence). The CDR3 spans 16 residues. V lost 3 bases and J lost 3; bases outside the gene matches: 5. CDR3 in amino acids: CASSILTSGGEETQYF. The CDR3 DNA follows: TGTGCCAGTAGTATCTTGACTAGCGGGGGAGAAGAGACCCAGTACTTC.